A selection of T cell receptor beta chains follows, all from one sample in a study of cytomegalovirus exposure and HLA in healthy donors. Profiled with immunoSEQ multiplex PCR; TCRdb holds only in-frame clones, not every one. This table holds 140,000 to 150,000 clones, approximately 80% found once. The sample was PBMCs. The source is a male donor in good health and CMV-seronegative. CDR3s include the opening cysteine and the closing phenylalanine or tryptophan. The order of the fields is V gene, D gene, J gene, clone size, CDR3 DNA, CDR3 protein. The D gene is left open where the match is weak. Expanded clones are given a class, and other clones once, few, many or no size at all.

TRBV19	TRBD2	TRBJ2-1	-	TGTGCCAGTAGACTAGCGGCCTACAATGAGCAGTTCTTC	CASRLAAYNEQFF
TRBV7-2	-	TRBJ2-7	few	TGTGCCAGCAGCTTAGATTTTTTAAGCTCCGAGCAGTACTTC	CASSLDFLSSEQYF
TRBV6-1	-	TRBJ2-5	-	TGTGCCAGCAGTGAATCCACAGGCCAAGAGACCCAGTACTTC	CASSESTGQETQYF
TRBV10-1	TRBD2	TRBJ2-3	-	TGCGCCAGCAGTGAGGGCGGGAGACTCGTCACAGATACGCAGTATTTT	CASSEGGRLVTDTQYF
TRBV9	-	TRBJ2-2	-	TGTGCCAGCAGCGGTCCCGGCGGTCTGAACACCGGGGAGCTGTTTTTT	CASSGPGGLNTGELFF
TRBV28	-	TRBJ2-3	-	TGTGCCAGCAGTTTATTAGTCGGGGGGCGCACAGATACGCAGTATTTT	CASSLLVGGRTDTQYF
TRBV5-1	-	TRBJ1-1	-	TGCGCCAGCAGCTTGGGGACAGCCATAATGAACACTGAAGCTTTCTTT	CASSLGTAIMNTEAFF
TRBV5-1	TRBD2	TRBJ2-7	-	TGCGCCAGCAGCTTGGCCATGATAGCGGGACACTCCTACGAGCAGTACTTC	CASSLAMIAGHSYEQYF
TRBV6-5	TRBD1	TRBJ1-2	once	TGTGCCAGCAGCGGACAGGATGGCTACACCTTC	CASSGQDGYTF
TRBV29-1	-	TRBJ2-7	-	TGCAGCGTTGGGAACAGAGCCTCCTACGAGCAGTACTTC	CSVGNRASYEQYF
TRBV7-6	TRBD2	TRBJ2-3	-	TGTGCCAGCAGCTTAGGCGGGAGGGCCTGGGCAGATACGCAGTATTTT	CASSLGGRAWADTQYF
TRBV7-2	TRBD1	TRBJ1-6	-	TGTGCCAGCAGCAGTGGGCGGGGGACAGGGGGGTCACCCCTCCACTTT	CASSSGRGTGGSPLHF
TRBV6-5	-	TRBJ1-4	-	TGTGCCAGCAGTTACTCTGGGACTACTAATGAAAAACTGTTTTTT	CASSYSGTTNEKLFF
TRBV30	-	TRBJ2-7	once	TGTGCCTGGAGTCCCACTAGCTGGGAGAAATACGAGCAGTACTTC	CAWSPTSWEKYEQYF
TRBV7-9	TRBD2	TRBJ2-3	-	TGTGCCAGCAGCCGGGGGGGCTCGGGCACAGATACGCAGTATTTT	CASSRGGSGTDTQYF
TRBV7-9	-	TRBJ2-2	once	TGTGCCAGCAGCCCGGATGGACTGTTCCCCGGGGAGCTGTTTTTT	CASSPDGLFPGELFF
TRBV10-3	TRBD2	TRBJ2-3	-	TGTGCCATCAGTGAGTCGATGCTGTCTAGCGGGGGGGCTGACACAGATACGCAGTATTTT	CAISESMLSSGGADTDTQYF
TRBV27	TRBD2	TRBJ2-1	-	TGTGCCAGCAGTATGCTAGCGGGGATTTACAATGAGCAGTTCTTC	CASSMLAGIYNEQFF
TRBV11-2	-	TRBJ2-5	-	TGTGCCAGCAGCTTATCTCGAGAGACCCAGTACTTC	CASSLSRETQYF
TRBV6-5	TRBD1	TRBJ2-1	-	TGTGCCAGCAGTGAGGGGGCATCCTACAATGAGCAGTTCTTC	CASSEGASYNEQFF
TRBV6-6	-	TRBJ2-1	-	TGTGCCAGCAGTTCGGGGTTATACAATGAGCAGTTCTTC	CASSSGLYNEQFF
TRBV7-9	-	TRBJ1-3	-	TGTGCCAGCAGCTTTCGGGAGAATTATCATACTGGAAACACCATATATTTT	CASSFRENYHTGNTIYF
TRBV2	-	TRBJ1-2	once	TGTGCCAGCAGCCCTACAGGGAACTATGGCTACACCTTC	CASSPTGNYGYTF